This T cell receptor beta chain was sequenced in a study of T-cell reconstitution after alpha-beta-depleted transplantation in children. On this clonotype itself: Its antigen is currently unknown.

General study results and limits: Several hundred expanded graft clones reportedly gave rise to the alpha-beta T cells present about two months after transplant. Some patients' high day-60 TCRbeta diversity was traced to surviving recipient T cells and thymic progenitors. When one year had passed after transplant, most T-cell counts and diversity came from newly produced T cells.

The CDR3 has 15 residues. With 1 base removed from V and 7 bases from J, the gap between germline ends came to 16 bases. Germline V gives CDR1 KGHSH, CDR2 LQKENI. Using unique molecular identifiers, the investigators prepared the TCRbeta library. TCRdb reprocessed the PCR reads via MiXCR and lists one record per CDR3 protein. The table records 780,000 or so distinct CDR3 sequences, approximately 15% of them present only once. Sample: PBMCs, mostly from graft donor cells, taken 360 days after TCRalphabeta/CD19-depleted stem cell transplant. This chain uses TRBV18 with TRBJ2-5, with TRBD2 as a possible D gene (5 bases). The TCR was taken from a male patient younger than 18 who had a stem cell transplant for acute lymphoblastic leukemia, so the T cells may come from the graft donor. CDR3 sequence: CASSPLEVKAGTQYF. DNA for the CDR3: TGTGCCAGCTCACCACTGGAAGTAAAGGCGGGGACCCAGTACTTC.